Listed here are 14 T cell receptor beta chains from one sample, sequenced in a study of T-cell reconstitution after alpha-beta-depleted transplantation in children. This sample's TCRbeta library carried unique molecular identifier barcodes. TCRdb reanalysed the PCR reads using MiXCR and keeps one entry per CDR3 protein. This sample has about 640,000 distinct CDR3 sequences; roughly 15% occur once, and the top ten carry approximately 1%. This specimen was PBMCs from the stem cell graft donor, taken from the stem cell graft. Every receptor here comes from a human donor who donated a stem cell graft to a child with acute myeloid leukemia.

The V call is TRBV7-2, the J call TRBJ2-4, with 8 bases aligning to TRBD1. This CDR3 contains 16 residues. V lost 2 bases to trimming and J lost 3 bases; unmatched junction nucleotides: 6. Germline CDR1 SGHTA, CDR2 FQGNSA. In DNA, the CDR3 is TGTGCCAGCAGCTTACAGGGGGCGAGGGTCAAAAACATTCAGTACTTC. This encodes CASSLQGARVKNIQYF.

This clonotype has at least ten counts. The genes are TRBV20-1 and TRBJ1-6, with TRBD1 as a possible D gene (6 bases). CDR1 is DFQATT and CDR2 is SNEGSKA in the germline V gene (reference sequence). V lost 6 bases and J 7 bases, leaving 22 bases between the germline ends. The length of the CDR3 is 16 residues. Written as DNA, the CDR3 is TGCAGTGCCAGCCCCGGGGGGGCAGCATTAAATTCACCCCTCCACTTT. It is translated as CSASPGGAALNSPLHF.

This clonotype was seen repeatedly, ten times or more. The V gene is TRBV20-1, the J gene TRBJ2-4, with a possible D match to TRBD1 (5 bases). Trimming cost V 5 bases and J 1 base, with 21 bases left between them. The CDR3 is 17 residues long. Germline lookup yields CDR1 DFQATT and CDR2 SNEGSKA (reference sequence). In DNA form, the CDR3 reads TGCAGTGCTCGCTCATCAGGGTCGGTCCCGGCCAAAAACATTCAGTACTTC. It translates to CSARSSGSVPAKNIQYF.

This chain connects TRBV2 to TRBJ2-5; 8 bases map to TRBD2. Germline CDR1 SNHLY, CDR2 FYNNEI. V shed 3 bases, J shed 1 base, and the junction held 1 base outside the gene matches. This CDR3 region has 14 residues. CDR3 in DNA: TGTGCCAGCAGTGAGCTAGCGGGCCAAGAGACCCAGTACTTC. This gives the protein CASSELAGQETQYF.

Regarding this clonotype: Just one base apart from a much larger clone, this may be a read error. V and J are TRBV6-1 and TRBJ2-2; 7 bases agree with TRBD2. Germline V gene lookup returns CDR1 MNHNS and CDR2 SASEGT. The CDR3 covers 14 residues. This CDR3 is CASTLTSSPGELYF. The CDR3 DNA follows: TGTGCCAGCACCTTGACTAGCTCCCCCGGGGAGCTGTATTTT.

V gene TRBV11-3 combines with J gene TRBJ2-5; D possibly matches TRBD1 or TRBD2 (5 bases each). Per germline, CDR1 SGHNT and CDR2 YENEEA. The ends were cut back, 4 bases at V and 4 bases at J, with 16 bases in the middle. The CDR3 is 15 amino acids. The CDR3 spells CASSSTGTGGETQYF. The CDR3 DNA sequence: TGTGCCAGCAGCTCTACTGGGACGGGTGGAGAGACCCAGTACTTC.

This clonotype occurred many times. The V and J genes are TRBV5-5 and TRBJ2-5, with D perhaps assigned TRBD1 or TRBD2 (5 bases each). The germline V and J ends were trimmed by 1 base and 5 bases, with 12 bases remaining between them. Germline V gene sequence: CDR1 SGHKS, CDR2 YYEKEE (reference sequence). CDR3 length: 14 residues. The CDR3, as DNA: TGTGCCAGCAGCTTGTACGGGGCGAGGGAGACCCAGTACTTC. Encoded protein: CASSLYGARETQYF.

Details on this clonotype: A much larger clone sits a single nucleotide away, making a read error possible. The chain joins TRBV20-1 to TRBJ2-5; 7 bases align to TRBD2. The CDR3 consists of 15 residues. Germline V gene sequence: CDR1 DFQATT, CDR2 SNEGSKA (reference sequence). This CDR3 reads CSAPWGSGVSETQDF. The CDR3 DNA reads TGCAGTGCGCCCTGGGGGAGCGGGGTTTCGGAGACCCAGGACTTC.

In this sample, this clonotype turned up many times. The rearrangement links TRBV28 to TRBJ1-2, with TRBD1 matching 7 bases. This CDR3 contains 13 residues. Germline values: CDR1 MDHEN, CDR2 SYDVKM. The junction had 9 bases not matched to a gene; V was cut back by 6 bases and J by 8 bases. The CDR3 sequence is CASRVGGTRGYTF. CDR3 DNA: TGTGCCAGCAGGGTAGGGGGCACTCGAGGCTACACCTTC.

This clonotype was observed a handful of times. The chain has TRBV20-1 and TRBJ2-7; D is uncertain. Germline V gene data show CDR1 as DFQATT and CDR2 as SNEGSKA (reference sequence). V lost 0 bases and J 0 bases, leaving 15 bases between the germline ends. The CDR3 loop spans 16 amino acids. The CDR3 is CSARDLDQRSSYEQYF. As DNA, the CDR3 is TGCAGTGCTAGAGATTTGGACCAGAGGAGCTCCTACGAGCAGTACTTC.

This clonotype showed up many times. This sequence joins TRBV20-1 and TRBJ2-5; a weak D match, TRBD1 (5 bases). CDR1 and CDR2 from the germline V gene are DFQATT and SNEGSKA (reference sequence). The CDR3 sequence is 11 residues long. The V end was cut by 8 bases, the J end by 5 bases, with 12 bases between. Written as DNA, the CDR3 is TGCAGTAACCAGGGAATCGAGACCCAGTACTTC. This codes for CSNQGIETQYF.

This clonotype came up many times. This rearrangement joins TRBV28 to TRBJ2-7; 8 bases fit TRBD1. V was pared by 4 bases and J by 4 bases, with 9 bases of the junction left unmatched. This CDR3 comprises 15 residues. Germline values: CDR1 MDHEN, CDR2 SYDVKM. The CDR3 is CASSSPGTGSYEQYV. The CDR3 DNA reads as TGTGCCAGCAGTTCCCCCGGGACAGGATCATACGAGCAGTACGTC.

J is TRBJ2-3 and V is TRBV12-3 or TRBV12-4, with 9 bases lining up with TRBD1. The CDR3 is 13 amino acids. After removal of 8 bases from V and 6 bases from J, the junction contained 6 bases not matched to a gene. In DNA, the CDR3 is TGTGCCAGCGCGGGACAGGGAAGGGATACGCAGTATTTT. Encoded protein: CASAGQGRDTQYF.

This chain uses TRBV20-1 with TRBJ1-2; D is unclear. The CDR3 is 11 residues long. The germline gives CDR1 DFQATT, CDR2 SNEGSKA (reference sequence). Trimming cost V 1 base and J 6 bases, with 6 bases left between them. CDR3 in DNA: TGCAGTGCTAGAGCCAAGGATGGCTACACCTTC. Protein product: CSARAKDGYTF.